This TCR beta chain emerged from a study of T cell responses to AZD1222 COVID-19 vaccine. Second doses were pooled across both intervals (about 4 or about 12 weeks). Points from the study as a whole: Reports say nearly half of spike-specific TCRs go after unmutated variant regions. Clonal diversity was possibly underestimated, and white British individuals and females predominated among donors. Increases in Spike-specific TCR breadth and depth were seen after two AZD1222 doses.

This clone was observed once. As yet, its antigen is unknown. Sequencing was performed with immunoSEQ multiplex PCR; in TCRdb, only in-frame clones are kept and a portion is missing. This sample has roughly 140,000 clones; approximately 92% occur once, and the top ten carry 2.5% to 3.5%. Germline CDR1 reads LNHDA; CDR2 reads SQIVND (reference sequence). The trim removed 2 bases at V and 6 bases at J, leaving 5 bases unmatched. The CDR3 has 15 residues. The input for sequencing was peripheral blood, taken 28 days after the second AZD1222 dose. The sequence was obtained from an adult who received the AZD1222 COVID-19 vaccine. This chain links TRBV19 with TRBJ1-2; 11 positions match TRBD1. The CDR3 sequence is CASSISWDRGNGYTF. As DNA, the CDR3 is TGTGCCAGTAGTATAAGTTGGGACAGGGGGAATGGCTACACCTTC.